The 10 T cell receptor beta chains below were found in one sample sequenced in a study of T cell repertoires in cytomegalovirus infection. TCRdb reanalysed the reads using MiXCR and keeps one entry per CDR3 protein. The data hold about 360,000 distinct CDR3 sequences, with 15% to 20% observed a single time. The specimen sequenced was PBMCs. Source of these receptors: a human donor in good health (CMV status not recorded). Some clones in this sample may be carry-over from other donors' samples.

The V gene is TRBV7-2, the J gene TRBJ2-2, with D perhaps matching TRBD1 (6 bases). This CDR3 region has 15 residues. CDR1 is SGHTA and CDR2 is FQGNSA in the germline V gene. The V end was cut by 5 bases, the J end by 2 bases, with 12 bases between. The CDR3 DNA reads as TGTGCCAGCAGCACACGGACAGTCAACACCGGGGAGCTGTTTTTT. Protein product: CASSTRTVNTGELFF.

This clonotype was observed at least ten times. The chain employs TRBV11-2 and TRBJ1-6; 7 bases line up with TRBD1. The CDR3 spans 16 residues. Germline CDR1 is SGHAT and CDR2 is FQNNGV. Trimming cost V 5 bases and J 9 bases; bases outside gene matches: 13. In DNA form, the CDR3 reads TGTGCCAGCAGCCCTCTCCCTAAAGGGGGCTCTTCACCCCTCCACTTT. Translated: CASSPLPKGGSSPLHF.

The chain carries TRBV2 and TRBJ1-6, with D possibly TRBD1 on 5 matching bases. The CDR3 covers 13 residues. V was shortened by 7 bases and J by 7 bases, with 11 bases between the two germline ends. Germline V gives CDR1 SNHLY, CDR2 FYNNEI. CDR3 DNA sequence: TGTGCCAGCAAGACAGTTGGGAATTCACCCCTCCACTTT. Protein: CASKTVGNSPLHF.

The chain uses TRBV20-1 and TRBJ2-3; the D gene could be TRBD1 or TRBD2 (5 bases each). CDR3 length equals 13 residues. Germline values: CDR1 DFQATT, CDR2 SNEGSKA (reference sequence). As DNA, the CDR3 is TGCAGACTCGGGAAGGGGAGCACAGATACGCAGTATTTT. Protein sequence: CRLGKGSTDTQYF.

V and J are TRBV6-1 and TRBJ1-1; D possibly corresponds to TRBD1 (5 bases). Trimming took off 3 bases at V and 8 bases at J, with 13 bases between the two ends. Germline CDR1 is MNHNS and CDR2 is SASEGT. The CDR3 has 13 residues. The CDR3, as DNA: TGTGCCAGCAGTGATTGGGGGGGATCAGAAGCTTTCTTT. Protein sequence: CASSDWGGSEAFF.

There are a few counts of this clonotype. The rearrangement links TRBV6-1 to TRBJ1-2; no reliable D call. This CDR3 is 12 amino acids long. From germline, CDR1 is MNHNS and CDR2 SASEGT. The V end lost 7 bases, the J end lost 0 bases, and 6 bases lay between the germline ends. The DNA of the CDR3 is TGTGCCAGCAATGATCCTAACTATGGCTACACCTTC. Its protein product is CASNDPNYGYTF.

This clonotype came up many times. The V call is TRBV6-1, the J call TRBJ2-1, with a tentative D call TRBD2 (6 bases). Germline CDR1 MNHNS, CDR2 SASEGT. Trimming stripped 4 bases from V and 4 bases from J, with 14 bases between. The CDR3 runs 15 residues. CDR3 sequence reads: CASSVAGPPYNEQFF. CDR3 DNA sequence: TGTGCCAGCAGTGTGGCGGGGCCCCCATACAATGAGCAGTTCTTC.

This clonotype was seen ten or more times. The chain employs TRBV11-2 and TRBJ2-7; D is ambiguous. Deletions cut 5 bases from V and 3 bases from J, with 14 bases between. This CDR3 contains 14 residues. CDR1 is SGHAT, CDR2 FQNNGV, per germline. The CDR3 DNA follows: TGTGCCAGCAGCCCCACCCCGGGCAGCTACGAGCAGTACTTC. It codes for CASSPTPGSYEQYF.

The CDR3 loop is CASSERQGDTEAFF. The CDR3 bases are TGTGCCAGCAGTGAAAGGCAGGGGGACACTGAAGCTTTCTTT. The rearrangement links TRBV6-4 to TRBJ1-1; 7 positions agree with TRBD1. Trimming at V came to 3 bases and at J to 3 bases, leaving 4 bases not matched to a gene. Germline V gives CDR1 MRHNA, CDR2 SNTAGT. This CDR3 comprises 14 residues.

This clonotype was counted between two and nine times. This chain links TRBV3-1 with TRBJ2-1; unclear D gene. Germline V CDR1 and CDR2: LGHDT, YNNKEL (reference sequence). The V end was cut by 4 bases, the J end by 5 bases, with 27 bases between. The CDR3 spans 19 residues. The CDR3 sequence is CASSPLRPTLPRRDNEQFF. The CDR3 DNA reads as TGTGCCAGCAGCCCGCTTCGCCCGACTCTCCCCAGGAGAGACAATGAGCAGTTCTTC.